The 32 T cell receptor beta chains below were found in one sample sequenced in a study of blood T cell repertoires in COVID-19. Sequenced by immunoSEQ multiplex PCR; TCRdb stores in-frame clones only, minus some. The sample contains 200,000 to 250,000 clones, around 80% of which appear only once. Material for sequencing was peripheral blood. The source is a young woman with COVID-19, enrolled during active disease.

CDR3 protein: CASSGEGGRGNTIYF. The CDR3 DNA reads TGTGCCAGCAGTGGAGAGGGGGGGAGAGGAAACACCATATATTTT. The V call is TRBV2, the J call TRBJ1-3; D is possibly TRBD1 (6 bases). This CDR3 has 15 amino acids. The germline gives CDR1 SNHLY, CDR2 FYNNEI. Between the trimmed V and J ends, which lost 4 bases and 4 bases, there was a span of 14 bases.

This sequence joins TRBV5-6 and TRBJ2-7; 7 bases fit TRBD1. Losses at the gene ends were 4 bases for V and 0 bases for J; bases not matched to a gene: 4. The CDR3 has 14 residues. Germline V lookup: CDR1 SGHDT, CDR2 YYEEEE. The CDR3 region is CASSRGQNSYEQYF. The CDR3 nucleotides read TGTGCCAGCAGCCGGGGACAGAACTCCTACGAGCAGTACTTC.

The chain links TRBV6-4 to TRBJ2-3, with D perhaps matching TRBD2 (6 bases). The CDR3 extends over 13 amino acids. Deletions cut 4 bases from V and 5 bases from J, with 10 bases between. Looked up from germline, CDR1 is MRHNA and CDR2 is SNTAGT. CDR3 DNA: TGTGCCAGCAGTGGGGGGGTCCAAGATACGCAGTATTTT. It codes for CASSGGVQDTQYF.

The chain is built from TRBV5-6 and TRBJ2-2, with 9 bases aligning to TRBD1. This CDR3 has 16 amino acids. From germline, CDR1 is SGHDT and CDR2 YYEEEE. The J segment lost 7 bases and the V segment lost 0 bases, leaving 7 bases of the junction unmatched. This CDR3 reads CASSLAGTGKIGELFF. The DNA for the CDR3 is TGTGCCAGCAGCTTGGCCGGGACAGGGAAGATCGGGGAGCTGTTTTTT.

The genes are TRBV7-3 and TRBJ2-1, with 9 nucleotides matching TRBD2. The CDR3 has 16 residues. Trimming cost V 0 bases and J 4 bases; bases outside gene matches: 4. The germline V gene has CDR1 SGHTA and CDR2 FQGTGA. The CDR3 DNA is TGTGCCAGCAGCTTAACGTCTCTAGCGGGATACAATGAGCAGTTCTTC. Encoded protein: CASSLTSLAGYNEQFF.

The chain couples TRBV28 to TRBJ1-1; 7 bases fit TRBD1. CDR1 is MDHEN and CDR2 is SYDVKM in the germline V gene. This CDR3 is built from 14 residues. Trimming took 5 bases from V and 5 from J; bases not matched to a gene: 8. The DNA for the CDR3 is TGTGCCAGCAGTCGACAGGGAGTTTTGACTGAAGCTTTCTTT. It codes for CASSRQGVLTEAFF.

This sequence joins TRBV7-2 and TRBJ2-7; TRBD2 matches 9 bases. The CDR3 contains 14 residues. The trim removed 6 bases at V and 7 bases at J, leaving 10 bases unmatched. The V gene's germline CDR1 is SGHTA and CDR2 FQGNSA. In DNA form, the CDR3 reads TGTGCCAGCAGACCATCTAGCGGGGCGGCTGAGCAGTACTTC. Protein: CASRPSSGAAEQYF.

This clone turned up a few times. This CDR3 is CASRPGLAGPYEQYF. The CDR3 DNA is TGTGCCAGCAGACCAGGACTAGCGGGCCCCTACGAGCAGTACTTC. The V gene is TRBV27, the J gene TRBJ2-7; 11 positions agree with TRBD2. Germline CDR1 reads MNHEY; CDR2 reads SMNVEV (reference sequence). Trimming removed 6 bases from V and 2 bases from J; junction bases left unmatched: 6. The CDR3 contains 15 residues.

CDR3 residues: CATKPDRPGTGFGANVLTF. DNA of the CDR3: TGTGCCACCAAACCTGACCGTCCCGGGACAGGGTTCGGGGCCAACGTCCTGACTTTC. The gene calls are TRBV7-7 and TRBJ2-6; the match to TRBD1 covers 9 bases. CDR3 size: 19 residues. The germline gives CDR1 SSHAT, CDR2 FNYEAQ (reference sequence). V lost 10 bases, J lost 4 bases, and 20 bases stayed unmatched.

The chain links TRBV7-2 to TRBJ1-2, with 8 bases lining up with TRBD1. From germline, CDR1 is SGHTA and CDR2 FQGNSA. The CDR3 spans 13 residues. J was trimmed by 6 bases and V by 3 bases; bases with no gene match: 3. CDR3 region: CASSFGQGHGYTF. The CDR3 region has the DNA TGTGCCAGCAGCTTTGGACAGGGTCATGGCTACACCTTC.

This clone was observed once. V and J are TRBV30 and TRBJ1-2; TRBD1 is a possible D gene (5 bases). CDR3 length equals 13 residues. Germline V gene data show CDR1 as GTSNPN and CDR2 as SVGIG (reference sequence). V was clipped by 3 bases and J by 4 bases, with 12 bases between them. The CDR3 region has the DNA TGTGCCTGGAGCCCCTTCCAGGGCTATGGCTACACCTTC. Protein: CAWSPFQGYGYTF.

CDR3 loop: CASSADTGGFNEKLFF. Here the CDR3 DNA reads TGTGCCAGCAGCGCAGACACAGGGGGCTTTAATGAAAAACTGTTTTTT. V usage is TRBV9 and J usage is TRBJ1-4; 9 nucleotides agree with TRBD1. The CDR3 runs to 16 residues. Germline values: CDR1 SGDLS, CDR2 YYNGEE. J lost 4 bases, V lost 3 bases, and 7 bases had no gene match.

The CDR3 bases are TGTGCCAGCAGCTTTCGGGTGGGGAACACTGAAGCTTTCTTT. Amino acid sequence: CASSFRVGNTEAFF. The chain couples TRBV11-2 to TRBJ1-1; D is unclear. The CDR3 has 14 amino acids. Looked up from germline, CDR1 is SGHAT and CDR2 is FQNNGV. V was clipped by 3 bases and J by 1 base, with 9 bases between them. Full variable domain (rest looked up from reference TRBV11-2 and TRBJ1-1): EAGVAQSPRYKIIEKRQSVAFWCNPISGHATLYWYQQILGQGPKLLIQFQNNGVVDDSQLPKDRFSAERLKGVDSTLKIQPAKLEDSAVYLCASSFRVGNTEAFFGQGTRLTVV.

The CDR3 sequence: CASSVGSRTDTQYF. The CDR3 region has the DNA TGTGCCAGCAGCGTCGGGTCCCGCACAGATACGCAGTATTTT. The rearrangement links TRBV9 to TRBJ2-3; no firm D call. Germline assignment: CDR1 SGDLS and CDR2 YYNGEE. The CDR3 has 14 amino acids. Trimming shortened V by 2 bases and J by 1 base, and 8 bases separated the two germline ends.

V usage is TRBV11-1 and J usage is TRBJ2-7; TRBD1 might be the D (5 bases). V lost 1 base, J lost 0 bases, and 13 bases lay in between. CDR1 is SGHAT, CDR2 FQDESV, per germline (reference sequence). The CDR3 covers 16 residues. The CDR3 reads CASSLVLDIGSYEQYF. The CDR3 DNA reads TGTGCCAGCAGCTTAGTCTTGGACATAGGCTCCTACGAGCAGTACTTC.

As DNA, the CDR3 is TGTGCCAGCAGTTTTGGGACAGAAGCTTTCTTT. It is translated as CASSFGTEAFF. This rearrangement joins TRBV12-3 or TRBV12-4 to TRBJ1-1; D may be TRBD1 (6 bases). V lost 3 bases, J lost 8 bases, and 7 bases lay in between. The CDR3 extends over 11 amino acids.

About this clone itself: One junction end disagrees with the germline gene, perhaps due to a read error. V gene TRBV6-5 combines with J gene TRBJ1-2, with D possibly TRBD1 on 6 matching bases. The CDR3 extends over 12 amino acids. Germline CDR1 reads MNHEY; CDR2 reads SVGAGI. The CDR3 region has the DNA TGTGCCAGCAGTGACTCAGGGGTCGGCTACACCTTC. It specifies CASSDSGVGYTF.

This chain connects TRBV5-4 to TRBJ1-1; D perhaps matches TRBD1 (6 bases). The ends were cut back, 3 bases at V and 4 bases at J, with 16 bases in the middle. The CDR3 has 15 residues. Germline V lookup: CDR1 SGHNT, CDR2 YYREEE (reference sequence). The CDR3 DNA is TGTGCCAGCAGCTCGGTCCAGGGGAGTGGCACTGAAGCTTTCTTT. Protein sequence: CASSSVQGSGTEAFF.

J is TRBJ1-2 and V is TRBV6-5, with TRBD1 identical over 8 bases. After removal of 0 bases from V and 3 bases from J, the junction contained 6 bases not matched to a gene. This CDR3 has 16 residues. Looked up from germline, CDR1 is MNHEY and CDR2 is SVGAGI. The CDR3 DNA reads as TGTGCCAGCAGTTACTCGACAGGGGAAAATTACTATGGCTACACCTTC. This sequence encodes CASSYSTGENYYGYTF.

The chain carries TRBV6-5 and TRBJ2-3; a possible D gene is TRBD1 (6 bases). The CDR3 sequence is 15 residues long. V was trimmed by 2 bases and J by 0 bases, leaving 9 bases between them. Per the germline V gene, CDR1 is MNHEY and CDR2 is SVGAGI. CDR3 amino acids: CASSYKDSSTDTQYF. The DNA of the CDR3 is TGTGCCAGCAGTTACAAGGACAGTAGCACAGATACGCAGTATTTT.

The chain is built from TRBV7-2 and TRBJ2-1; D is unresolved. Germline CDR1 is SGHTA and CDR2 is FQGNSA. CDR3 length equals 15 residues. Trimming took 4 bases from V and 4 from J, leaving 14 bases between them. This CDR3 reads CASSSRFQAYNEQFF. The CDR3, as DNA: TGTGCCAGCAGCTCCCGTTTTCAGGCGTACAATGAGCAGTTCTTC.

The V gene is TRBV2, the J gene TRBJ2-3; D perhaps matches TRBD1 (5 bases). CDR1 and CDR2 (germline): SNHLY, FYNNEI. Trimming removed 6 bases from V and 0 bases from J, with 13 bases in between. The CDR3 sequence is 15 residues long. This CDR3 is CASSEPGLSTDTQYF. CDR3 in DNA: TGTGCCAGCAGCGAGCCAGGGCTCAGCACAGATACGCAGTATTTT.

This clone has just a few counts. The chain combines TRBV6-6 with TRBJ2-1; D is perhaps TRBD2 (6 bases). The CDR3 sequence is 15 residues long. With 0 bases removed from V and 5 bases from J, the gap between germline ends came to 11 bases. Germline loops: CDR1 MNHNY, CDR2 SVGAGI (reference sequence). CDR3 bases: TGTGCCAGCAGTTACTCGGGCGGGGATCACAATGAGCAGTTCTTC. Protein sequence: CASSYSGGDHNEQFF.

CDR3 sequence reads: CASSGGLASTYEQYF. In DNA, the CDR3 is TGTGCCAGCAGCGGGGGACTAGCGAGTACTTACGAGCAGTACTTC. The chain joins TRBV5-4 to TRBJ2-7; 10 positions match TRBD2. V lost 4 bases and J lost 4; bases outside the gene matches: 8. CDR3 size: 15 residues. CDR1 SGHNT and CDR2 YYREEE come from the germline V gene (reference sequence).

The J gene is TRBJ1-1, the V gene TRBV10-3, with a possible D match to TRBD1 (6 bases). Germline loops: CDR1 ENHRY, CDR2 SYGVKD. CDR3 length: 13 amino acids. Trimming cost V 7 bases and J 2 bases, with 11 bases left between them. CDR3 coding DNA: TGTGCCATCACAGGGGTCGATAACACTGAAGCTTTCTTT. This sequence encodes CAITGVDNTEAFF.

The chain is built from TRBV7-9 and TRBJ1-4, with 10 bases that match TRBD1. J was trimmed by 16 bases and V by 6 bases; bases with no gene match: 8. CDR1 is SEHNR, CDR2 FQNEAQ, per germline (reference sequence). The CDR3 is made up of 12 amino acids. The CDR3 loop reads CASSPGQGNGFF. The DNA for the CDR3 is TGTGCCAGCAGTCCGGGACAGGGGAACGGGTTTTTT.

The chain links TRBV27 to TRBJ2-7; D gene ambiguous. V was clipped by 5 bases and J by 3 bases, with 11 bases between them. Germline CDR1 MNHEY, CDR2 SMNVEV (reference sequence). This CDR3 is built from 13 residues. The CDR3, as DNA: TGTGCCAGCAGTCGTACGCTAGGCTACGAGCAGTACTTC. As protein: CASSRTLGYEQYF.

V and J are TRBV5-4 and TRBJ2-3; TRBD2 matches at 9 bases. Germline-derived CDR1 and CDR2 are SGHNT and YYREEE (reference sequence). This CDR3 has 15 amino acids. The trim removed 5 bases at V and 5 bases at J, leaving 9 bases unmatched. This CDR3 reads CASRRLAGEKDTQYF. The CDR3 DNA is TGTGCCAGCAGGAGGTTAGCGGGGGAGAAAGATACGCAGTATTTT.

As regards this clone: Different DNA sequences within this sample yield the same CDR3. This sequence joins TRBV7-8 and TRBJ2-7; D may be TRBD2 (6 bases). The CDR3 runs 13 residues. V gave up 1 base and J gave up 3 bases, with 7 bases separating them. Germline CDR1 and CDR2: SGHVS and FQNEAQ. CDR3 protein: CASSLGAGYEQYF. CDR3 in DNA: TGTGCCAGCAGCTTAGGAGCGGGCTACGAGCAGTACTTC.

The chain joins TRBV5-6 to TRBJ1-1; no clear D gene. Germline V gene sequence: CDR1 SGHDT, CDR2 YYEEEE. CDR3 length equals 14 residues. V lost 1 base and J 8 bases, leaving 15 bases between the germline ends. The CDR3 DNA is TGTGCCAGCAGCTTGAGTTTCAGGCCCGTCGAAGCTTTCTTT. Protein: CASSLSFRPVEAFF.

This clone was counted between two and nine times. The chain uses TRBV5-4 and TRBJ2-6; 12 positions agree with TRBD2. The J segment lost 4 bases and the V segment lost 4 bases, leaving 15 bases of the junction unmatched. Germline loops: CDR1 SGHNT, CDR2 YYREEE (reference sequence). The CDR3 length is 20 residues. The CDR3 DNA sequence: TGTGCCAGCAGCACTTCGGTGCTAGCGGGGGGGCCCTCCGGGGCCAACGTCCTGACTTTC. As protein: CASSTSVLAGGPSGANVLTF.

The chain combines TRBV15 with TRBJ2-7, with 7 bases aligning to TRBD1. V lost 5 bases and J lost 6; bases outside the gene matches: 13. Germline CDR1 reads LNHNV; CDR2 reads YYDKDF (reference sequence). The CDR3 is 15 amino acids. CDR3 DNA sequence: TGTGCCACCAGCGGGGGTGACAGGGCGGCCAGCGAGCAGTACTTC. It specifies CATSGGDRAASEQYF.